The source of this T cell receptor (beta chain) is a study of blood T cell repertoires in COVID-19. Study information: Material from acute and convalescent COVID-19 was sourced from the United States, Italy and Spain. The analysed material was cDNA or gDNA that came from T cells, B-cell-depleted T cells, or PBMCs.

As originally analysed: Reference gene primer amplification gave estimated nucleated cell counts. Measured with immunoSEQ multiplex PCR; TCRdb has only the in-frame clones, and not every one. The D gene and trimming were derived from the DNA, and the V and J assignments and clone size from that table. The sample shows roughly 250,000 clones, around 84% of them seen only once. Two negative PCRs, clearance, or symptom resolution were required of recovered Cohort 3 donors. This sequence was found in a woman aged 45 to 65 who had recovered from COVID-19. Sequenced: PBMCs or T cells enriched from blood (not recorded which).

The CDR3 reads CASSRTSGGNPSTDTQYF. Written as DNA, the CDR3 is TGTGCCAGCAGCCGGACTAGCGGGGGAAATCCTAGCACAGATACGCAGTATTTT. J is TRBJ2-3 and V is TRBV7-6, with 13 bases that match TRBD2. The J segment lost 0 bases and the V segment lost 5 bases, leaving 8 bases of the junction unmatched. The length of the CDR3 is 18 residues. The germline V gene has CDR1 SGHVS and CDR2 FNYEAQ.